This TCR beta chain derives from a study of cytomegalovirus exposure and HLA in healthy donors. Study at large: Most donors, just over 80% of a few hundred genotyped, fell in the Caucasian-associated ancestry cluster. Points from the study as a whole: As a later analysis revealed, the rate of TCR association differed by HLA locus, with DRB1 most and HLA-C fewest.

Germline CDR1 reads WNHNN; CDR2 reads SYGVQD (reference sequence). The CDR3 is 15 amino acids. The V end lost 1 base, the J end lost 0 bases, and 9 bases lay between the germline ends. Donors consisted of healthy bone marrow donors. Of note for this clone: Its antigen is currently unknown.

The PCR was carried out with 60 Vbeta primers and 13 Jbeta primers. Using immunoSEQ multiplex PCR, the repertoire was profiled, and TCRdb retains in-frame clones only, with some absent. In the table there are tens of thousands of clones, around 77% of which are singletons. The chain joins TRBV10-1 to TRBJ1-1; D is unresolved. The TCR was taken from a man aged 45-65 years in good health and CMV-seronegative. The sequencing input was PBMCs. For the CDR3, the DNA is TGCGCCAGCAGTGAGTTCGGGGATATGAACACTGAAGCTTTCTTT. Amino acid sequence: CASSEFGDMNTEAFF.